What follows are 3 T cell receptor beta chains derived from one specimen sequenced in a study of cytomegalovirus exposure and HLA in healthy donors. Libraries were prepared by immunoSEQ multiplex PCR; TCRdb keeps only in-frame clonotypes and omits some of them. The data contain roughly 120,000 clones, about nine tenths of them singletons. Sequenced sample: PBMCs. These receptors all stem from a young man in good health and CMV-seropositive.

V gene TRBV5-6 combines with J gene TRBJ1-6; D gene unclear. CDR1 is SGHDT, CDR2 YYEEEE, per germline. This CDR3 region has 13 residues. Trimming shortened V by 1 base and J by 8 bases, and 7 bases separated the two germline ends. The CDR3 region is CASSLWADSPLHF. Here the CDR3 DNA reads TGTGCCAGCAGCTTGTGGGCAGATTCACCCCTCCACTTT.

J is TRBJ2-5 and V is TRBV4-2; TRBD2 aligns across 12 bases. V gave up 0 bases and J gave up 0 bases; unmatched junction bases: 5. This CDR3 spans 18 amino acids. The germline V gene has CDR1 LGHNA and CDR2 YNFKEQ. CDR3 region: CASSQDLAGGRYQETQYF. The DNA for the CDR3 is TGTGCCAGCAGCCAAGATCTAGCGGGGGGGCGCTACCAAGAGACCCAGTACTTC.

This CDR3 reads CASSATDNTEAFF. CDR3 coding DNA: TGTGCCAGCAGTGCGACAGATAACACTGAAGCTTTCTTT. The chain links TRBV6-4 to TRBJ1-1, with TRBD1 as a possible D gene (5 bases). Trimming took off 4 bases at V and 2 bases at J, with 8 bases between the two ends. The CDR3 is 13 residues long. CDR1 MRHNA and CDR2 SNTAGT come from the germline V gene.